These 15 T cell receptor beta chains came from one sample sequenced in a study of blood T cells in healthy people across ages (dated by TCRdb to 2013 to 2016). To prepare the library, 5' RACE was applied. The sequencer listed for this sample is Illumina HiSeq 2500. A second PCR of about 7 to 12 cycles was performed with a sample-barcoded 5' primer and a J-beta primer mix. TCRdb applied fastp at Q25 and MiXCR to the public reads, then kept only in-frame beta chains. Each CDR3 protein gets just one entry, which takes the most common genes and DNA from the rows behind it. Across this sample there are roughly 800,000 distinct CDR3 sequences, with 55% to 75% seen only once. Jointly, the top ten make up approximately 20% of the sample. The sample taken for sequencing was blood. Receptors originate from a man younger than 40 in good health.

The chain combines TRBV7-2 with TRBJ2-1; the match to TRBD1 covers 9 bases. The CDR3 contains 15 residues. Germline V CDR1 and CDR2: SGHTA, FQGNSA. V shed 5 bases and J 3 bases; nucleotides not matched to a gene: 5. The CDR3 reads CASSHTGQGYNEQFF. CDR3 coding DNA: TGTGCCAGCAGCCATACGGGACAGGGCTACAATGAGCAGTTCTTC.

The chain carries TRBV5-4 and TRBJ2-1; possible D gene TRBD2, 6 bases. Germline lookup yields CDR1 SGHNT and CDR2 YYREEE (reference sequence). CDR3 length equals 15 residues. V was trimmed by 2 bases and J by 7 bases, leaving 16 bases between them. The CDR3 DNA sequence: TGTGCCAGCAGCTTATTTCTAGCGTACGAGAATGAGCAGTTCTTC. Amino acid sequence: CASSLFLAYENEQFF.

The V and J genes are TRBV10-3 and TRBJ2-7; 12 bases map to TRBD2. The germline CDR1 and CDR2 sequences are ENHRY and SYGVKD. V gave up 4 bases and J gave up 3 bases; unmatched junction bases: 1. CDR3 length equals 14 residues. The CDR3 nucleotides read TGTGCCATCAGTGGACTAGCGGGAGACTACGAGCAGTACTTC. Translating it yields CAISGLAGDYEQYF.

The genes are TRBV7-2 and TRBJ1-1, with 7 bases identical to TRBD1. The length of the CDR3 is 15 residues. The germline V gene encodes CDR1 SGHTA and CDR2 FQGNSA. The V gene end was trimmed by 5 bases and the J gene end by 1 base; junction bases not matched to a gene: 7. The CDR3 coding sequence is TGTGCCAGCAGCCTACAGGGGTCGAGGAACACTGAAGCTTTCTTT. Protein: CASSLQGSRNTEAFF.

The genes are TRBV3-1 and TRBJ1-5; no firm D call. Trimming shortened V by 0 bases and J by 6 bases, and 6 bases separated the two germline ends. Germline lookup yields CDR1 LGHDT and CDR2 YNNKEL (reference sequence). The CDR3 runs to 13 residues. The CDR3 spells CASSQELAQPQHF. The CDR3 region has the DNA TGTGCCAGCAGCCAAGAGCTGGCTCAGCCCCAGCATTTT.

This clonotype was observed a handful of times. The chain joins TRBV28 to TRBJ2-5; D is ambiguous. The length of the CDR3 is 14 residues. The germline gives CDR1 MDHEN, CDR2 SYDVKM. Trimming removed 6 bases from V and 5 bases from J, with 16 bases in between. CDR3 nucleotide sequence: TGTGCCAGCAGACCCGAAACCCCCCGGGAGACCCAGTACTTC. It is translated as CASRPETPRETQYF.

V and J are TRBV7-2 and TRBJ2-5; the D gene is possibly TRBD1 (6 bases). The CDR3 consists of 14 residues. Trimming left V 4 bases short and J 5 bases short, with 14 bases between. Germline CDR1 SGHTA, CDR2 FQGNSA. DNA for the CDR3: TGTGCCAGCAGCTCCCAACAGGGTTGGGAGACCCAGTACTTC. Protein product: CASSSQQGWETQYF.

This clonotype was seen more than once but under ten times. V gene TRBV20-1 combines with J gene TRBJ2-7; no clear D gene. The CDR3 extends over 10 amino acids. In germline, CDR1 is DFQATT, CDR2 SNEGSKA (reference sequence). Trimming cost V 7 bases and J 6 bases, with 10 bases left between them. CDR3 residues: CSVAPGEQYF. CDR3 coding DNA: TGCAGTGTCGCGCCGGGCGAGCAGTACTTC.

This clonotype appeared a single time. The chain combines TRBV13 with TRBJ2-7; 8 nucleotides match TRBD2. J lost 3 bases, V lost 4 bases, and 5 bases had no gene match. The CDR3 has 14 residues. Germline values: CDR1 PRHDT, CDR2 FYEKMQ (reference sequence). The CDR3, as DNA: TGTGCCAGCAGCTCCGGGAGGGGGTACTACGAGCAGTACTTC. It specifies CASSSGRGYYEQYF.

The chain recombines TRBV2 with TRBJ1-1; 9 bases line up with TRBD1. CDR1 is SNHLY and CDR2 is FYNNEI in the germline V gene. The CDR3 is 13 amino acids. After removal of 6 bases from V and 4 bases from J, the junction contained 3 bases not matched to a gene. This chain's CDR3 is CASSGTGPTEAFF. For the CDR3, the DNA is TGTGCCAGCAGCGGGACAGGGCCCACTGAAGCTTTCTTT.

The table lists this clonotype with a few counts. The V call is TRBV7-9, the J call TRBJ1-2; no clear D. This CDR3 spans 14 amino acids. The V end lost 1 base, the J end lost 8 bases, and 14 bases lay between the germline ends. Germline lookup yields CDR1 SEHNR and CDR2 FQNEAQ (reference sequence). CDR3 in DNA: TGTGCCAGCAGCTTAGGGATGGAGGGATCGGGCTACACCTTC. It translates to CASSLGMEGSGYTF.

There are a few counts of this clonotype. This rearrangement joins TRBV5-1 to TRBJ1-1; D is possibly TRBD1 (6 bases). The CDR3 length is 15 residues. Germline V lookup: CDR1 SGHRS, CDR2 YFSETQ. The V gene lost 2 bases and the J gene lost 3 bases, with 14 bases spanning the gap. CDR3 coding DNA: TGCGCCAGCAGCTTTCAGGGGCCAGGGGACACTGAAGCTTTCTTT. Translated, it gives CASSFQGPGDTEAFF.

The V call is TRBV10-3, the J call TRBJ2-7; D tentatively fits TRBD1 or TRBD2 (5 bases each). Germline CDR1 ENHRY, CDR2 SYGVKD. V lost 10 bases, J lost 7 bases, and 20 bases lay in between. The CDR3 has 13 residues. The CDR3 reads CATAGGAADEQYF. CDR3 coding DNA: TGTGCCACGGCTGGGGGAGCGGCCGATGAGCAGTACTTC.

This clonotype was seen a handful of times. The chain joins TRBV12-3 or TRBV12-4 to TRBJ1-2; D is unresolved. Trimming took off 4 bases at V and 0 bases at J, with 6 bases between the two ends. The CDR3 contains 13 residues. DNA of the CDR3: TGTGCCAGCAGTTCAGCCGCTAACTATGGCTACACCTTC. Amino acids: CASSSAANYGYTF.

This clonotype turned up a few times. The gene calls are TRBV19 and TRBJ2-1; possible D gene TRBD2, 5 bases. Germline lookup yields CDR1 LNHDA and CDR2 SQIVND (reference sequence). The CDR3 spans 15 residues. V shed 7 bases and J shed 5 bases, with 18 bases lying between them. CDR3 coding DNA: TGTGCCAGTACTCTAAGCGGCGGTCCCCACAATGAGCAGTTCTTC. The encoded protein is CASTLSGGPHNEQFF.